This TCR beta chain comes out of a study of shared clonotypes between healthy human individuals. Repertoires were generated with immunoSEQ multiplex PCR, while TCRdb's copy carries only in-frame clones and drops some. The data show 2.3 million or so clones, approximately 95% seen once. Germline V lookup: CDR1 MDHEN, CDR2 SYDVKM. V was clipped by 6 bases and J by 0 bases, with 9 bases between them. This CDR3 comprises 13 residues. Sequencing was done on a sample of naive CD4+ T cells from PBMCs. Subset here: CD45RA+ positively selected. The V call is TRBV28, the J call TRBJ2-7, with unresolved D. This clonotype was obtained from a young man in good health. Some clones in this sample may be carry-over from other donors' samples. The CDR3 DNA reads as TGTGCCAGCAGGATCGGACGCTCCTACGAGCAGTACTTC. Translating it yields CASRIGRSYEQYF.